This TCR beta chain was obtained from a study of radiotherapy plus CTLA-4 blockade in lung cancer. Study conclusions and caveats: Early clone dynamics of blood T cells, plus interferon-beta, reportedly predicted response best. Clones derived from tumor TCRs expanded in blood after radiotherapy plus ipilimumab.

Generated by immunoSEQ multiplex PCR, the TCRdb table keeps only in-frame clones and is missing some. The sample shows tens of thousands of clones, 75% to 85% of them seen only once. On this clone: What it recognizes is unknown.

The starting material was peripheral blood, obtained from a patient treated with radiotherapy plus ipilimumab. The sequence came from a human donor with non-small cell lung cancer that progressed on radiotherapy plus ipilimumab.

The CDR3: CASSLGTGGNEQYF. In DNA form, the CDR3 reads TGTGCCAGCAGCCTCGGGACAGGGGGCAACGAGCAGTACTTC. The chain joins TRBV6-5 to TRBJ2-7; 12 bases agree with TRBD1. Trimming removed 6 bases from V and 5 bases from J; junction bases left unmatched: 5. The CDR3 totals 14 residues. Germline-derived CDR1 and CDR2 are MNHEY and SVGAGI.